This T cell receptor (beta chain) is drawn from a study of blood T cell repertoires in COVID-19. The data were produced by immunoSEQ multiplex PCR, yet TCRdb's version contains in-frame clones alone and is incomplete. In the table there are 90,000 to 150,000 clones, roughly 91% of which are singletons. Germline V lookup: CDR1 MNHEY, CDR2 SVGAGI. J lost 6 bases, V lost 4 bases, and 4 bases had no gene match. This CDR3 is built from 13 residues. Sequenced material: peripheral blood. This TCR derives from a human donor with acute or convalescent COVID-19. The donor label of this sample is uncertain. The chain combines TRBV6-5 with TRBJ1-1; 8 positions match TRBD1. CDR3 protein: CASSSYRGAEAFF. The CDR3 nucleotides are TGTGCCAGCAGTTCTTACAGGGGGGCTGAAGCTTTCTTT.